The clone carrying this T cell receptor (beta chain) has at least ten counts. Its antigen remains unidentified. 9 to 10 ml fresh peripheral blood yielded the PBMCs. RNA transcripts were the template for amplifying TCR beta CDR3 regions. First-round RT-PCR with HTBI primers amplified the TCR CDR3 region. TCRdb itself ran the multiplex PCR reads through MiXCR, one entry per CDR3 protein. The sample contains 300,000 to 400,000 distinct CDR3 sequences, less than 20% of which appear only once. This record belongs to a study of T cells in Graves' hyperthyroidism and ophthalmopathy. Study-level points and caveats: Ophthalmopathy onset followed model prediction by a median about 6.9 months.

Germline V gene sequence: CDR1 SGHRS, CDR2 YFSETQ. The CDR3 has 16 residues. V shed 4 bases and J shed 2 bases, with 17 bases lying between them. This receptor was identified in a young man with Graves' ophthalmopathy. The J gene is TRBJ2-3, the V gene TRBV5-1; possibly TRBD1 for D (6 bases). Sequencing was done on a sample of blood. Written as DNA, the CDR3 is TGCGCCAGCAGCCCCGGAGCCCAGGGGCCCACAGATACGCAGTATTTT. It yields the protein CASSPGAQGPTDTQYF.